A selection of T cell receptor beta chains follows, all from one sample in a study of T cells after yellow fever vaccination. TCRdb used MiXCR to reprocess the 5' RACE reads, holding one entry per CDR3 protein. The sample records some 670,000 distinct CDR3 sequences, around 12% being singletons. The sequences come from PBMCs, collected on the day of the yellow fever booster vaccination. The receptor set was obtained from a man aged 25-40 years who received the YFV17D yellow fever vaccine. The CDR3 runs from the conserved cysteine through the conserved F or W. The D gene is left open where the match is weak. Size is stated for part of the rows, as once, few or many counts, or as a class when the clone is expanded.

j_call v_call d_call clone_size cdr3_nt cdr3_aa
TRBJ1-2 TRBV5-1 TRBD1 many TGCGCCAGCAGCGAGCAGGGGGATGGCTACACCTTC CASSEQGDGYTF
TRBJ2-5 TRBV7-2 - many TGTGCCAGCAGCTGGAGGAGTTTGGAGACCCAGTACTTC CASSWRSLETQYF
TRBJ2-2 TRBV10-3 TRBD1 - TGTGCCATCAACGACGGACAGGGAAACACCGGGGAGCTGTTTTTT CAINDGQGNTGELFF
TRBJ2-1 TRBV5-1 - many TGCGCCAGCAGCTTGCAGGCAGGGTTGGTCAATGAGCAGTTCTTC CASSLQAGLVNEQFF
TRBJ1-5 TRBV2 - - TGTGCCAGCAGTGATTGGTTGGGCGGGGGAGCTCAGCCCCAGCATTTT CASSDWLGGGAQPQHF
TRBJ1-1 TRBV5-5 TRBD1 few TGTGCCAGCAGCGTCACGGGGTCGGGACAGGCCGTGGGCGCTTTCTTT CASSVTGSGQAVGAFF
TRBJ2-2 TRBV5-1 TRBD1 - TGCGCCAGCAGCTTTAGGGGGCTTGGCACCGGGGAGCTGTTTTTT CASSFRGLGTGELFF
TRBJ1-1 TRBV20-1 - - TGCAGTGCTAGAGAAGGGTCGGGGGCACCGAACACTGAAGCTTTCTTT CSAREGSGAPNTEAFF
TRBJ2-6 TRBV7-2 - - TGTGCCAGCAACGGGGACGTCGGCAACGTCCTGACTTTC CASNGDVGNVLTF
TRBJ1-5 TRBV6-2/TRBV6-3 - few TGTGCCAGCAGTTACCAGGGTTCCGGGAATCAGCCCCAGCATTTT CASSYQGSGNQPQHF
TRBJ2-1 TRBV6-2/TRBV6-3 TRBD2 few TGTGCCAGCAGTTCGGGGGGACTAAACTACAATGAGCAGTTCTTC CASSSGGLNYNEQFF
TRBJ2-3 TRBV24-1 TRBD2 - TGTGCCACCAGTGATTTTAGCGGGCTCCAGACGAATACGCAGTATTTT CATSDFSGLQTNTQYF
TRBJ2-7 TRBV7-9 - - TGTGCCAGCAGCTTAAACCGGGCAGGGCGACTCTACGAGCAGTACTTC CASSLNRAGRLYEQYF
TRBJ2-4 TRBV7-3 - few TGTGCCAGCAGCTTAATAGGAGCAGCGGCAGGAGGGGACATTCAGTACTTC CASSLIGAAAGGDIQYF
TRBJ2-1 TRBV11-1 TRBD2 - TGTGCCAGCAGCTCTACCGGGACTAGCGGGAGTGGCATCTACAATGAGCAGTTCTTC CASSSTGTSGSGIYNEQFF
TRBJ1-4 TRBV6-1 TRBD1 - TGTGCCAGCAGAAGGACAGGGGGCAATAATGAAAAACTGTTTTTT CASRRTGGNNEKLFF
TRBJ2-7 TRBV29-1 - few TGCAGCGTTGGTGACAGGACATACGAGCAGTACTTC CSVGDRTYEQYF
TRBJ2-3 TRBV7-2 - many TGTGCCAGCAGCTTGGCTAAGGGAACAGATACGCAGTATTTT CASSLAKGTDTQYF
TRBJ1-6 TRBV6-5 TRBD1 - TGTGCCAGCAGTTACCAGGGGGACAATTCACCCCTCCACTTT CASSYQGDNSPLHF
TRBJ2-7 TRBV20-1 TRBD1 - TGCAGTGCCACAGGGGAGTCCTACGAGCAGTACTTC CSATGESYEQYF
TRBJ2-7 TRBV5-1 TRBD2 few TGCGCCAGCAGCTTGACGGGCGGGAGGACATCCTACGAGCAGTACTTC CASSLTGGRTSYEQYF
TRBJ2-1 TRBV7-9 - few TGTGCCAGCAGCCACGTGATGAACAATGAGCAGTTCTTC CASSHVMNNEQFF
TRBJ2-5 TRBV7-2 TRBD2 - TGTGCCAGCAGCTTAGTTTCTAGCGGGAGCGAGACCCAGTACTTC CASSLVSSGSETQYF
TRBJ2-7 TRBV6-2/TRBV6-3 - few TGTGCCAGCAGTTACACCCCACGGGGGGCGTATTCATACGAGCAGTACTTC CASSYTPRGAYSYEQYF
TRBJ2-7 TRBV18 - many TGTGCCAGCTCACCAGCGGGGACGTTTATCATCGACGAGCAGTACTTC CASSPAGTFIIDEQYF
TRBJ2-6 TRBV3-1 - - TGTGCCAGCAGCCTTTCCTCCCTGGGGACCTCCTCTGGGGCCAACGTCCTGACTTTC CASSLSSLGTSSGANVLTF
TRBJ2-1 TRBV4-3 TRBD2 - TGCGCCAGCAGCCAAGGGTTAGCGGGGACTTCCTACAATGAGCAGTTCTTC CASSQGLAGTSYNEQFF
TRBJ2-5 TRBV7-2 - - TGTGCCAGCAGCCCCGCCCCAAAGGGGGGGTACCCAGAGACCCAGTACTTC CASSPAPKGGYPETQYF
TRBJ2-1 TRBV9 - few TGTGCCAGCAGCTTAGTGGGGAGGGGGTCCTACAATGAGCAGTTCTTC CASSLVGRGSYNEQFF
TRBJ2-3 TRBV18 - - TGTGCCAGCTCACCACCGAGTCTAGGGTTCGATACGCAGTATTTT CASSPPSLGFDTQYF
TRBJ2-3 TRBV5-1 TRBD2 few TGCGCCAGCAGCTCGGGACTAGCGGGAGGGTTCACAGATACGCAGTATTTT CASSSGLAGGFTDTQYF
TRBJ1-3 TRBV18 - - TGTGCCAGCTACCAAAGGCAGACAGTCTCTGGAAACACCATATATTTT CASYQRQTVSGNTIYF
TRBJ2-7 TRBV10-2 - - TGCGCCAGCAGTGAGATTAGTAGGGGCGCGTACGAGCAGTACTTC CASSEISRGAYEQYF
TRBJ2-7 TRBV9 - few TGTGCCAGCAGCGTGACGGAGAAGGCTCAGTACTTC CASSVTEKAQYF
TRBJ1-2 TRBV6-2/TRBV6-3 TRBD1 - TGTGCCAGCAGTTACCGGGGGACAGGGCGGCGCTATGGCTACACCTTC CASSYRGTGRRYGYTF
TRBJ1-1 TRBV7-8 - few TGTGCCACCTCACCCTTGGGCGGCACTGAAGCTTTCTTT CATSPLGGTEAFF
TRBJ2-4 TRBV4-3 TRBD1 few TGCGCCAGCAGCCAAGATCCGGGACAGGGGTTAAACATTCAGTACTTC CASSQDPGQGLNIQYF
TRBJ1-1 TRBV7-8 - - TGTGCCAGCAGCTTAGGCCTAAGAGGGGGGTATTCTGAAGCTTTCTTT CASSLGLRGGYSEAFF
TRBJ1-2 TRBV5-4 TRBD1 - TGTGCCAGCAGATCTCACACAGGGGGTGAGAACGGCTACACCTTC CASRSHTGGENGYTF
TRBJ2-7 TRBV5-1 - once TGCGCCAGCAGCGAAGGGACCGGCATCTCCCACGAGCAGTACTTC CASSEGTGISHEQYF
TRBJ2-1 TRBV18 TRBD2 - TGTGCCAGCTCACCAGGGACTAGCGGAACCTACAATGAGCAGTTCTTC CASSPGTSGTYNEQFF
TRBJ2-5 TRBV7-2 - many TGTGCCAGCGGTTTTACTGGACAGCCGACGTACTTC CASGFTGQPTYF
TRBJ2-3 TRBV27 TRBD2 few TGTGCCTCGAAGAGACTAGCGGGAGGGCCCTCAGATACGCAGTATTTT CASKRLAGGPSDTQYF
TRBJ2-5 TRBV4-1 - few TGCGCCAGCATCTTCGGGGGAACGGGGACCCAGTACTTC CASIFGGTGTQYF
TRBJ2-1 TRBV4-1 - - TGCGCCAGCAGCCAAGATGGCCAGGGGTACAATGAGCAGTTCTTC CASSQDGQGYNEQFF
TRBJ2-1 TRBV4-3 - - TGCGCCAGCAGCCAAGATCCCAGGACAGCTCAACTTTACTCCTACAATGAGCAGTTCTTC CASSQDPRTAQLYSYNEQFF
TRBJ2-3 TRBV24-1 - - TGTGCCACCACGGAGACTGCAGATACGCAGTATTTT CATTETADTQYF
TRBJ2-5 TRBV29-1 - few TGCAGCGTTCGGAAGAGTTTGGAGACCCAGTACTTC CSVRKSLETQYF
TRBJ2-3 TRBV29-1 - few TGCAGCTTTGGGGGCACAGATACGCAGTATTTT CSFGGTDTQYF
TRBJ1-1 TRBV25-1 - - TGTGCCAGCAGTCGCAAACGATCAGGCACTGAAGCTTTCTTT CASSRKRSGTEAFF